What follows are 26 T cell receptor beta chains derived from one specimen sequenced in a study of vaccination effects on CD4 cells after COVID-19 (dated by TCRdb to between 2021 and 2022). These receptors' antigens are unknown. Library preparation used the immunoSEQ multiplex PCR assay. As stored in TCRdb, this immuneACCESS dataset retains in-frame rearrangements with V and J assigned. A fraction of the clones does not appear; measured against another copy, unresolved V genes explain less than half of the discrepancy, and the remainder lacks a known reason. The sample profile shows 70,000 or so clones; approximately 71% of them were found once. Approximately 2% of the sample is in the top ten clones. After 10 days of culture, CD4+ T cells were isolated with the EasySep CD4+ T cell isolation kit. This material consisted of CD4+ T cells from PBMCs cultured without peptide, taken before COVID-19 vaccination. The receptor set was obtained from a human donor who received a COVID-19 vaccine.

This clone showed up just a few times. The chain carries TRBV28 and TRBJ1-1, with TRBD1 matching 7 bases. The germline CDR1 and CDR2 sequences are MDHEN and SYDVKM. This CDR3 is 12 amino acids long. The V gene end was trimmed by 8 bases and the J gene end by 6 bases; junction bases not matched to a gene: 6. The CDR3 is CASRTGVPEAFF. The CDR3 bases are TGTGCCAGCCGGACAGGCGTTCCTGAAGCTTTCTTT. The full variable domain, completed using reference TRBV28 and TRBJ1-1, is DVKVTQSSRYLVKRTGEKVFLECVQDMDHENMFWYRQDPGLGLRLIYFSYDVKMKEKGDIPEGYSVSREKKERFSLILESASTNQTSMYLCASRTGVPEAFFGQGTRLTVV.

This sequence joins TRBV6-5 and TRBJ1-5, with D possibly TRBD1 on 5 matching bases. The CDR3 loop spans 15 amino acids. The germline V gene encodes CDR1 MNHEY and CDR2 SVGAGI. Trimming stripped 8 bases from V and 3 bases from J, with 17 bases between. The CDR3 bases are TGTGCCAGCTCCCCATATGGGACTAACAATCAGCCCCAGCATTTT. Residues: CASSPYGTNNQPQHF.

The genes are TRBV2 and TRBJ1-2; D is ambiguous. From germline, CDR1 is SNHLY and CDR2 FYNNEI. V lost 6 bases, J lost 4 bases, and 12 bases lay in between. This CDR3 comprises 13 residues. CDR3 amino acids: CASRPIISYGYTF. CDR3 coding DNA: TGTGCCAGCAGGCCCATAATAAGCTATGGCTACACCTTC.

The V call is TRBV9, the J call TRBJ2-1; 14 bases fit TRBD2. CDR1 and CDR2 (germline): SGDLS, YYNGEE. V was pared by 3 bases and J by 15 bases, with 11 bases of the junction left unmatched. CDR3 length: 15 residues. The CDR3 DNA reads as TGTGCCAGCAGCGCAGGACTAGCGGGGGGTAATACTGCGTTCTTC. As protein: CASSAGLAGGNTAFF. The entire variable domain, with the rest obtained from reference TRBV9 and TRBJ2-1, is as follows: DSGVTQTPKHLITATGQRVTLRCSPRSGDLSVYWYQQSLDQGLQFLIQYYNGEERAKGNILERFSAQQFPDLHSELNLSSLELGDSALYFCASSAGLAGGNTAFFGPGTRLTVL.

This rearrangement joins TRBV5-1 to TRBJ2-1; 13 bases are a match to TRBD2. The CDR3 has 17 residues. Per the germline V gene, CDR1 is SGHRS and CDR2 is YFSETQ. J lost 8 bases, V lost 0 bases, and 8 bases had no gene match. The CDR3 is CASSLVGGLAGFHEQFF. CDR3 bases: TGCGCCAGCAGCTTGGTAGGGGGACTAGCGGGGTTTCATGAGCAGTTCTTC.

The CDR3 bases are TGTGCCAGCAAACGGACAGGGATTGATTCACCCCTCCACTTT. Its translation is CASKRTGIDSPLHF. The chain employs TRBV27 and TRBJ1-6, with 8 nucleotides matching TRBD1. J gave up 8 bases and V 7 bases, and 7 bases lay outside the gene matches. Germline V lookup: CDR1 MNHEY, CDR2 SMNVEV (reference sequence). This CDR3 is 14 amino acids long.

The rearrangement links TRBV5-6 to TRBJ2-3; D may be TRBD2 (7 bases). V lost 3 bases and J 5 bases, leaving 13 bases between the germline ends. The CDR3 has 14 amino acids. Germline V gene lookup returns CDR1 SGHDT and CDR2 YYEEEE. CDR3 sequence: CASSWTAGLDTQYF. CDR3 in DNA: TGTGCCAGCAGCTGGACAGCGGGGCTAGATACGCAGTATTTT.

The chain is built from TRBV15 and TRBJ2-7; D possibly uses TRBD1 or TRBD2 (6 bases each). V lost 0 bases and J lost 7, with 13 bases in between. Per the germline V gene, CDR1 is LNHNV and CDR2 is YYDKDF (reference sequence). The CDR3 is made up of 14 amino acids. The CDR3 nucleotides read TGTGCCACCAGCAGAGATATGGGGGGCAGGGAGCAGTACGTC. This codes for CATSRDMGGREQYV.

The chain recombines TRBV6-6 with TRBJ2-1, with 10 bases aligning to TRBD1. Germline CDR1 and CDR2: MNHNY and SVGAGI (reference sequence). The CDR3 is made up of 13 amino acids. Trimming cost V 8 bases and J 10 bases; bases outside gene matches: 8. CDR3 nucleotide sequence: TGTGCCAGCGGGGGACAGGGGTACAGGGAGCAGTTCTTC. Amino acid sequence: CASGGQGYREQFF.

The chain employs TRBV5-1 and TRBJ2-3; D is ambiguous. In germline, CDR1 is SGHRS, CDR2 YFSETQ. V gave up 4 bases and J gave up 5 bases, with 8 bases separating them. The CDR3 is 12 amino acids. The CDR3 loop is CASSGERDTQYF. Here the CDR3 DNA reads TGCGCCAGCAGCGGAGAAAGAGATACGCAGTATTTT. Based on the CDR3 plus reference TRBV5-1 and TRBJ2-3, the full variable domain is KAGVTQTPRYLIKTRGQQVTLSCSPISGHRSVSWYQQTPGQGLQFLFEYFSETQRNKGNFPGRFSGRQFSNSRSEMNVSTLELGDSALYLCASSGERDTQYFGPGTRLTVL.

This clone showed up just a few times. This rearrangement joins TRBV7-3 to TRBJ2-1, with 10 bases identical to TRBD2. Trimming took 2 bases from V and 8 from J; bases not matched to a gene: 6. This CDR3 is built from 15 residues. Germline V lookup: CDR1 SGHTA, CDR2 FQGTGA. CDR3 nucleotide sequence: TGTGCCAGCAGCTTAGAGCGGGGGGGCCAGCATGAGCAGTTCTTC. This codes for CASSLERGGQHEQFF.

J is TRBJ1-4 and V is TRBV24-1; D call uncertain. In germline, CDR1 is KGHDR, CDR2 SFDVKD. The CDR3 totals 16 residues. V lost 4 bases to trimming and J lost 7 bases, with 18 bases between them. This chain's CDR3 is CATSEGPDGGLEKLFF. The CDR3 DNA reads TGTGCCACCAGTGAAGGGCCGGACGGTGGCCTTGAAAAACTGTTTTTT.

The chain uses TRBV19 and TRBJ1-1; tentatively, D is TRBD1 (6 bases). Germline V gene sequence: CDR1 LNHDA, CDR2 SQIVND (reference sequence). There are 16 residues in the CDR3. V was clipped by 1 base and J by 5 bases, with 17 bases between them. CDR3 nucleotide sequence: TGTGCCAGTAGTATAGGGTGGAAGGGGGTCGATACTGAAGCTTTCTTT. It is translated as CASSIGWKGVDTEAFF. Looking up the rest from reference TRBV19 and TRBJ1-1 gives the full variable domain: DGGITQSPKYLFRKEGQNVTLSCEQNLNHDAMYWYRQDPGQGLRLIYYSQIVNDFQKGDIAEGYSVSREKKESFPLTVTSAQKNPTAFYLCASSIGWKGVDTEAFFGQGTRLTVV.

The chain has TRBV5-1 and TRBJ2-5; D is undetermined. This CDR3 contains 12 residues. V was cut by 1 base and J by 2 bases, with 3 bases left in between. Germline V gene data show CDR1 as SGHRS and CDR2 as YFSETQ. CDR3 nucleotide sequence: TGCGCCAGCAGCTTGCAGCAAGAGACCCAGTACTTC. It encodes CASSLQQETQYF.

The chain has TRBV3-1 (or the pseudogene TRBV3-2) and TRBJ2-7, with D possibly being TRBD1 (5 bases). The CDR3 has 14 amino acids. V was shortened by 1 base and J by 0 bases, with 7 bases between the two germline ends. Germline V CDR1 and CDR2: LGHDT, YNNKEL (reference sequence). CDR3 nucleotide sequence: TGTGCCAGCAGCCAAGGCCAGGGCTCCTACGAGCAGTACGTC. Encoded protein: CASSQGQGSYEQYV.

This clone occurred once. The chain is built from TRBV7-8 and TRBJ2-5; 9 bases match TRBD2. CDR3 size: 16 residues. The germline V gene encodes CDR1 SGHVS and CDR2 FQNEAQ. V lost 5 bases to trimming and J lost 4 bases; unmatched junction nucleotides: 11. As DNA, the CDR3 is TGTGCCAGCAGCCGAGGGAGAGCTAGCGGGGTAGAGACCCAGTACTTC. Translated: CASSRGRASGVETQYF.

V gene TRBV24-1 combines with J gene TRBJ2-5; 12 nucleotides match TRBD1. Trimming removed 6 bases from V and 3 bases from J; junction bases left unmatched: 7. The CDR3 totals 16 residues. The germline CDR1 and CDR2 sequences are KGHDR and SFDVKD. The CDR3 coding sequence is TGTGCCACCAGTCGTACCGGGACAGGGGGCGAAGAGACCCAGTACTTC. This translates into CATSRTGTGGEETQYF.

The genes are TRBV5-1 and TRBJ2-3, with D maybe TRBD1 (5 bases). The germline V and J ends were trimmed by 4 bases and 2 bases, with 20 bases remaining between them. This CDR3 is built from 17 residues. Germline loops: CDR1 SGHRS, CDR2 YFSETQ. In nucleotides, the CDR3 is TGCGCCAGCAGCAACGCCGACAGTCACTCTTTCACAGATACGCAGTATTTT. This encodes CASSNADSHSFTDTQYF.

V and J are TRBV20-1 and TRBJ2-5, with 12 bases lining up with TRBD2. V dropped 3 bases and J dropped 7; count of bases not matched to a gene: 3. CDR3 size: 13 residues. Germline V gene sequence: CDR1 DFQATT, CDR2 SNEGSKA (reference sequence). The CDR3 sequence is CSASVTSGGTQYF. The DNA for the CDR3 is TGCAGTGCTAGTGTGACTAGCGGGGGGACCCAGTACTTC.

This chain uses TRBV12-5 with TRBJ2-4; possible D gene TRBD1, 7 bases. V lost 0 bases, J lost 9 bases, and 21 bases lay in between. Germline V gives CDR1 LGHNT, CDR2 FRNRAP. This CDR3 has 17 residues. CDR3 nucleotides: TGTGCTAGTGGTTTGGTAAAAGGAGGTACCCAGGGGGGCATTCAGTACTTC. It codes for CASGLVKGGTQGGIQYF.

The chain is built from TRBV2 and TRBJ2-5; D not resolved. This CDR3 is 14 amino acids long. V was pared by 6 bases and J by 6 bases, with 17 bases between. The germline gives CDR1 SNHLY, CDR2 FYNNEI. CDR3 residues: CASSPGLAMKTQYF. The CDR3 DNA reads as TGTGCCAGCAGCCCCGGGCTGGCTATGAAGACCCAGTACTTC. Full variable domain (outside the CDR3, taken from reference TRBV2 and TRBJ2-5): EPEVTQTPSHQVTQMGQEVILRCVPISNHLYFYWYRQILGQKVEFLVSFYNNEISEKSEIFDDQFSVERPDGSNFTLKIRSTKLEDSAMYFCASSPGLAMKTQYFGPGTRLLVL.

The rearrangement uses TRBV7-9 and TRBJ1-4; maybe TRBD1 (6 bases). Trimming removed 3 bases at V and 8 bases at J, with 10 bases between. The CDR3 is made up of 13 amino acids. Germline V gives CDR1 SEHNR, CDR2 FQNEAQ (reference sequence). CDR3 in DNA: TGTGCCAGCAGCTTGCCAGGACAGGAAAAACTGTTTTTT. Translated, it gives CASSLPGQEKLFF.

This clone was counted a few times. V and J are TRBV11-2 and TRBJ1-2; D gene ambiguous. This CDR3 comprises 15 residues. Trimming stripped 5 bases from V and 4 bases from J, with 17 bases between. Germline V lookup: CDR1 SGHAT, CDR2 FQNNGV. CDR3 in amino acids: CASSHSRRDIYGYTF. In nucleotides, the CDR3 is TGTGCCAGCAGCCACAGTCGTCGCGACATCTATGGCTACACCTTC.

This clone was detected a few times. The chain couples TRBV2 to TRBJ1-1; D is uncertain. The CDR3 runs 13 residues. Germline lookup yields CDR1 SNHLY and CDR2 FYNNEI. V was pared by 4 bases and J by 0 bases, with 6 bases between. The CDR3, as DNA: TGTGCCAGCAGTGCTAGCATGAACACTGAAGCTTTCTTT. Translation: CASSASMNTEAFF.

This clone was observed once. V and J are TRBV2 and TRBJ2-6, with TRBD2 as a possible D gene (6 bases). The CDR3 runs 14 residues. V lost 6 bases to trimming and J lost 4 bases, with 10 bases between them. Looked up from germline, CDR1 is SNHLY and CDR2 is FYNNEI. CDR3 amino acids: CASRGAGGANVLTF. In DNA, the CDR3 is TGTGCCAGCAGAGGGGCGGGAGGGGCCAACGTCCTGACTTTC. The complete variable domain, with remaining parts taken from reference TRBV2 and TRBJ2-6, reads EPEVTQTPSHQVTQMGQEVILRCVPISNHLYFYWYRQILGQKVEFLVSFYNNEISEKSEIFDDQFSVERPDGSNFTLKIRSTKLEDSAMYFCASRGAGGANVLTFGAGSRLTVL.

The chain has TRBV30 and TRBJ2-1, with D unclear. V was cut by 3 bases and J by 4 bases, with 7 bases left in between. The germline V gene encodes CDR1 GTSNPN and CDR2 SVGIG (reference sequence). The CDR3 has 12 amino acids. The CDR3 region is CAWSRLYNEQFF. The DNA for the CDR3 is TGTGCCTGGAGCCGGCTTTACAATGAGCAGTTCTTC.